This TCR beta chain is drawn from a study of human T cells and chemical hapten exposure. Study in general: Women made up most patients, who had alopecia areata, totalis or universalis.

Study-level findings and limits: There were significantly more large CDR3 similarity clusters among expanded TCRs than among controls.

The CDR3 length is 16 residues. The germline gives CDR1 SGHTA, CDR2 FQGNSA. V lost 5 bases to trimming and J lost 0 bases, with 13 bases between them. This clonotype was detected ten times or more. Its target is unknown. Specified time point: patch test 2, 6 weeks after DPC sensitization. Documented treatment: therapeutic diphenylcyclopropenone sensitization with weekly scalp DPC. A single record per CDR3 protein comes from TCRdb applying MiXCR to the RACE reads. The table includes tens of thousands of distinct CDR3 sequences, about 6.3% detected once. This TCR was sampled from a woman aged 30 to 39 with alopecia areata. Some clones in this sample may be carry-over from other donors' samples. V is TRBV7-2 and J is TRBJ2-2, with D hard to call. Specimen: whole blood, collected in connection with sensitization to the hapten diphenylcyclopropenone (DPC). CDR3 residues: CASSPPGWSNTGELFF. CDR3 DNA sequence: TGTGCCAGCAGCCCCCCAGGATGGTCGAACACCGGGGAGCTGTTTTTT.